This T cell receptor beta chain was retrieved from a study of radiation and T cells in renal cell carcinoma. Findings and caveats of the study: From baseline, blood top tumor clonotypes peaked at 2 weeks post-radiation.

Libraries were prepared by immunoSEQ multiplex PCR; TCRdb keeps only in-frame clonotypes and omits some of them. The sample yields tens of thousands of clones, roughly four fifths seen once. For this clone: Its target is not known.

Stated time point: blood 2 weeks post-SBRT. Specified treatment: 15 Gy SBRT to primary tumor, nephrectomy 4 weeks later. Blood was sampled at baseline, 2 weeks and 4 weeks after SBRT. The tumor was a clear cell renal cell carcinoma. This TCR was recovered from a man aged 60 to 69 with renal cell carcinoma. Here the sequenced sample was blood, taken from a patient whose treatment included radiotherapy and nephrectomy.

CDR3 region: CASSAWTGKGGYTF. CDR3 coding DNA: TGTGCCAGCAGCGCCTGGACAGGGAAAGGTGGCTACACCTTC. This sequence joins TRBV7-2 and TRBJ1-2, with 8 positions matching TRBD1. Germline CDR1 and CDR2: SGHTA and FQGNSA. The CDR3 covers 14 residues. V shed 5 bases, J shed 7 bases, and the junction held 9 bases outside the gene matches.